This T cell receptor beta chain comes out of a study of graft-versus-host responses after intestinal transplantation. For the study at large: Each of the recipients got a multivisceral, liver-intestinal, or isolated intestinal transplant. All recipients were given anti-thymocyte globulin induction, and tacrolimus and steroids were then administered for 3 to 4 years. Study-wide results and caveats: Analysis identified GvH clones in recipient marrow, with some appearing first in ileum or blood.

Repertoires were generated with immunoSEQ multiplex PCR, while TCRdb's copy carries only in-frame clones and drops some. Among roughly 120,000 clones listed, about 94% were seen once. V shed 8 bases and J shed 6 bases, with 14 bases lying between them. The CDR3 is 13 residues long. Looked up from germline, CDR1 is MGHRA and CDR2 is YSYEKL. A remark on this clone: Its cognate antigen is unknown.

Source: unstimulated CD8+ T cells sorted from spleen or lymph node cells, taken before intestinal transplant. The source is a human donor who received an intestinal transplant. The V gene is TRBV4-1, the J gene TRBJ2-1, with a possible D match to TRBD2 (6 bases). CDR3 region: CASGSGAGNEQFF. As DNA, the CDR3 is TGCGCCAGCGGTTCGGGAGCGGGCAATGAGCAGTTCTTC.